The clone carrying this T cell receptor (beta chain) was observed a few times. The data are from a study of T cells after yellow fever vaccination. TCRdb reprocessed the 5' RACE reads with MiXCR, giving one entry per CDR3 protein. The sample holds more than 95,000 distinct CDR3 sequences, nearly 7.5% seen once. V lost 6 bases and J lost 5; bases outside the gene matches: 21. Germline V CDR1 and CDR2: MRHNA, SNTAGT. The CDR3 spans 19 residues. Sequencing was performed on CD4+ T cells sorted from PBMCs, taken around 10 days after the first yellow fever vaccination. This chain uses TRBV6-4 with TRBJ1-5, with 8 bases identical to TRBD1. The clonotype comes from a man aged 18 to 30 who received the YFV17D yellow fever vaccine. The CDR3 DNA sequence: TGTGCCAGCAGGACCCGGAGGGGACAGGTCGGTGTGAGGGATCAGCCCCAGCATTTT. It specifies CASRTRRGQVGVRDQPQHF.